This TCR beta chain was sequenced during a study of tumor-infiltrating lymphocytes in primary liver carcinoma. Study-wide points: The bulk unsorted samples meant that CD4+ and CD8+ repertoires went uncompared. Tumor-adjacent and tumor-blood pairs shared less of their repertoires than tumor region pairs shared.

The study extracted blood RNA from unsorted whole blood and also extracted germline DNA. With respect to this clonotype: No antigen is known for it. This may come from a read error, since a much larger clone is one base off.

There are 12 residues in the CDR3. V was clipped by 7 bases and J by 3 bases, with 12 bases between them. The V gene's germline CDR1 is SQVTM and CDR2 ANQGSEA. From 500 ng of total RNA, TCR beta-specific cDNA was reverse-transcribed using a constant-region primer. Construction of TCR beta libraries relied on three successive nested multiplex PCR rounds employing slightly modified ARM-PCR. The first two PCR rounds used TRBV1-TRBV30 forward primers with a C-beta reverse primer, nine to eleven cycles each. In TCRdb, the multiplex PCR reads were re-called with MiXCR into one record per CDR3 protein. The profile covers about 310,000 distinct CDR3 sequences, with more than 55% appearing a single time and roughly 9% taken by the ten largest.

The chain couples TRBV29-1 to TRBJ1-1; no clear D. The sequencing sample was made of peripheral blood. The sequence was obtained from a man aged 35 to 55 with primary liver carcinoma and hepatitis B virus infection. Here the CDR3 DNA reads TGCAGCGGCCGACATGGGGACACTGAAGCTTTCTTT. Translated, it gives CSGRHGDTEAFF.